The 21 T cell receptor beta chains given below trace back to one sample, sequenced in a study of control samples from healthy donors and cancer patients. Profiling relied on immunoSEQ multiplex PCR, and the TCRdb table lists in-frame clones only, not all of them. The sample yields tens of thousands of clones, about nine tenths seen once. Sequences were obtained from blood. These receptors were obtained from a man aged 25-45 years in good health.

The chain carries TRBV5-3 and TRBJ1-3; D remains unclear. TRBV5-3 carries the ORF label, with uncertain function. This CDR3 spans 13 amino acids. The V gene lost 10 bases and the J gene lost 0 bases, with 11 bases spanning the gap. The CDR3 here is CAHKSGSGNTIYF. CDR3 nucleotides: TGTGCCCACAAATCGGGCTCTGGAAACACCATATATTTT.

The chain joins TRBV5-5 to TRBJ2-7; 11 bases map to TRBD2. Trimming at V came to 0 bases and at J to 9 bases, leaving 14 bases not matched to a gene. This CDR3 spans 17 amino acids. CDR1 and CDR2 (germline): SGHKS, YYEKEE (reference sequence). In nucleotides, the CDR3 is TGTGCCAGCAGCTTGGTTCTGGCTAGCGGGGGGCCCAGCGGGCAGTACTTC. Translating gives CASSLVLASGGPSGQYF.

This clone appeared once. The chain couples TRBV2 to TRBJ2-4; TRBD2 is a possible D gene (6 bases). Trimming removed 4 bases at V and 1 base at J, with 14 bases between. The CDR3 loop spans 16 amino acids. CDR1 is SNHLY and CDR2 is FYNNEI in the germline V gene. The CDR3 DNA reads TGTGCCAGCAGTGTTATGGGAGGCCCCGCCAAAAACATTCAGTACTTC. Its protein is CASSVMGGPAKNIQYF.

The chain carries TRBV6-5 and TRBJ1-6; no firm D call. The CDR3 is 13 residues long. Germline CDR1 and CDR2: MNHEY and SVGAGI. Trimming took 2 bases from V and 8 from J, leaving 7 bases between them. CDR3 residues: CASSYTEDSPLHF. In DNA, the CDR3 is TGTGCCAGCAGTTACACGGAGGATTCACCCCTCCACTTT.

This chain joins TRBV30 and TRBJ2-5, with TRBD1 as a possible D gene (5 bases). This CDR3 comprises 13 residues. V was trimmed by 0 bases and J by 5 bases, leaving 10 bases between them. The V gene's germline CDR1 is GTSNPN and CDR2 SVGIG (reference sequence). The CDR3, as DNA: TGTGCCTGGAGTGTTGGGGCACGGGAGACCCAGTACTTC. Protein product: CAWSVGARETQYF.

This rearrangement joins TRBV5-8 to TRBJ1-2, with 7 bases that match TRBD1. CDR3 length: 15 amino acids. V was clipped by 3 bases and J by 5 bases; unmatched bases: 10. Per the germline V gene, CDR1 is SGHTS and CDR2 is YDEGEE. The CDR3 sequence is CASSYQGGTAYGYTF. The CDR3 nucleotides are TGTGCCAGCAGCTACCAGGGCGGGACAGCGTATGGCTACACCTTC. Full variable domain (missing parts from reference TRBV5-8 and TRBJ1-2): EAGVTQSPTHLIKTRGQQATLRCSPISGHTSVYWYQQALGLGLQFLLWYDEGEERNRGNFPPRFSGRQFPNYSSELNVNALELEDSALYLCASSYQGGTAYGYTFGSGTRLTVV.

The V and J genes are TRBV18 and TRBJ1-2; 10 bases are shared with TRBD1. V dropped 5 bases and J dropped 2; count of bases not matched to a gene: 8. The CDR3 has 16 residues. The germline V gene encodes CDR1 KGHSH and CDR2 LQKENI. CDR3 protein: CASSSLEGQGNYGYTF. CDR3 DNA sequence: TGTGCCAGCTCATCGCTCGAGGGACAGGGGAACTATGGCTACACCTTC. Looking up the rest from reference TRBV18 and TRBJ1-2 gives the full variable domain: NAGVMQNPRHLVRRRGQEARLRCSPMKGHSHVYWYRQLPEEGLKFMVYLQKENIIDESGMPKERFSAEFPKEGPSILRIQQVVRGDSAAYFCASSSLEGQGNYGYTFGSGTRLTVV.

The chain carries TRBV28 and TRBJ2-7; 8 bases fit TRBD1. The CDR3 is made up of 12 amino acids. V trimming: 4 bases; J trimming: 12 bases; junction bases outside the gene matches: 8. Per germline, CDR1 MDHEN and CDR2 SYDVKM. The chain's CDR3 is CASSSTGGIAYF. The DNA of the CDR3 is TGTGCCAGCAGTTCTACAGGGGGGATAGCGTACTTC.

V and J are TRBV5-4 and TRBJ2-4, with D perhaps being TRBD1 or TRBD2 (5 bases each). The V and J ends lost 1 base and 4 bases respectively, with 12 bases between them. The CDR3 has 15 residues. Per germline, CDR1 SGHNT and CDR2 YYREEE (reference sequence). CDR3: CASSLLEGEKNIQYF. The DNA for the CDR3 is TGTGCCAGCAGCTTGTTAGAAGGGGAGAAAAACATTCAGTACTTC.

The rearrangement links TRBV6-5 to TRBJ1-2; D remains unclear. Trimming took 2 bases from V and 0 from J, leaving 10 bases between them. The CDR3 spans 15 residues. Germline V gene data show CDR1 as MNHEY and CDR2 as SVGAGI. CDR3 region: CASSYTRTANYGYTF. Written as DNA, the CDR3 is TGTGCCAGCAGTTACACCCGGACGGCTAACTATGGCTACACCTTC.

The CDR3 coding sequence is TGTGCCAGTAGTATTTCGCCAAGGGGTGGCACTGAAGCTTTCTTT. Translation: CASSISPRGGTEAFF. This chain joins TRBV19 and TRBJ1-1, with D possibly being TRBD1 (5 bases). There are 15 residues in the CDR3. Trimming took 3 bases from V and 4 from J, leaving 15 bases between them. Germline CDR1 reads LNHDA; CDR2 reads SQIVND (reference sequence).

The chain has TRBV9 and TRBJ2-3; D uncertain. V lost 3 bases and J 7 bases, leaving 21 bases between the germline ends. The CDR3 is 16 residues long. Germline CDR1 reads SGDLS; CDR2 reads YYNGEE. The CDR3 sequence is CASSASLLTSVYTQYF. CDR3 in DNA: TGTGCCAGCAGCGCCTCCCTCTTAACCTCAGTATATACGCAGTATTTT.

This clone was detected only once. The rearrangement links TRBV27 to TRBJ2-7, with 7 bases matching TRBD1. V lost 5 bases and J lost 3; bases outside the gene matches: 10. This CDR3 comprises 15 residues. CDR1 MNHEY and CDR2 SMNVEV come from the germline V gene (reference sequence). The CDR3 region is CASSPSDRVGYEQYF. CDR3 sequence (DNA): TGTGCCAGCAGTCCCTCCGACAGGGTTGGCTACGAGCAGTACTTC.

The chain couples TRBV18 to TRBJ2-2; TRBD2 matches at 9 bases. This CDR3 contains 16 residues. V gave up 3 bases and J gave up 6 bases; unmatched junction bases: 8. Germline V gives CDR1 KGHSH, CDR2 LQKENI. The CDR3 region has the DNA TGTGCCAGCTCACCCATGGAGACTAGCGGTCCCGGGGAGCTGTTTTTT. Translated, it gives CASSPMETSGPGELFF.

The rearrangement uses TRBV7-9 and TRBJ2-1, with a tentative D call TRBD2 (5 bases). The CDR3 is 16 residues long. From germline, CDR1 is SEHNR and CDR2 FQNEAQ (reference sequence). The ends were cut back, 1 base at V and 1 base at J, with 11 bases in the middle. CDR3 residues: CASSLGAGLSYNEQFF. CDR3 nucleotides: TGTGCCAGCAGCTTAGGGGCAGGACTTTCCTACAATGAGCAGTTCTTC.

V and J are TRBV23-1 and TRBJ2-3; tentatively, D is TRBD2 (5 bases). TRBV23-1 has ORF status, its function being uncertain. This CDR3 is 15 amino acids long. Trimming cost V 9 bases and J 2 bases, with 18 bases left between them. The CDR3 DNA is TGCGCCAGGAGGGCCGGGGTGAAGGACACAGATACGCAGTATTTT. Its protein is CARRAGVKDTDTQYF.

DNA for the CDR3: TGTGCCAGCAGTATCCCCCCAGCGGGGGGGCCGTACGAGCAGTACTTC. This codes for CASSIPPAGGPYEQYF. This chain links TRBV28 with TRBJ2-7; 10 nucleotides align to TRBD2. The CDR3 has 16 amino acids. Germline V gives CDR1 MDHEN, CDR2 SYDVKM. V was clipped by 5 bases and J by 4 bases; unmatched bases: 11.

A single count supports this clone. The J gene is TRBJ1-2, the V gene TRBV30; a possible D gene is TRBD1 (6 bases). CDR1 and CDR2 from the germline V gene are GTSNPN and SVGIG (reference sequence). This CDR3 comprises 11 residues. CDR3 amino acids: CAGDTNYGYTF. The CDR3 DNA is TGTGCGGGGGACACAAACTATGGCTACACCTTC.

This chain links TRBV7-9 with TRBJ2-7, with a possible D match to TRBD1 (6 bases). The V gene lost 1 base and the J gene lost 2 bases, with 6 bases spanning the gap. Looked up from germline, CDR1 is SEHNR and CDR2 is FQNEAQ (reference sequence). This CDR3 contains 13 residues. The CDR3 region has the DNA TGTGCCAGCAGCTTAGAGGGGGCCTACGAGCAGTACTTC. Translating gives CASSLEGAYEQYF.

This chain connects TRBV7-2 to TRBJ2-1; weak D call: TRBD1 (6 bases). The CDR3 runs 13 residues. V lost 4 bases, J lost 7 bases, and 11 bases lay in between. The germline V gene has CDR1 SGHTA and CDR2 FQGNSA. This CDR3 reads CASSYLQGNEQFF. For the CDR3, the DNA is TGTGCCAGCAGCTACCTACAGGGAAATGAGCAGTTCTTC. Full variable domain (rest looked up from reference TRBV7-2 and TRBJ2-1): GAGVSQSPSNKVTEKGKDVELRCDPISGHTALYWYRQSLGQGLEFLIYFQGNSAPDKSGLPSDRFSAERTGGSVSTLTIQRTQQEDSAVYLCASSYLQGNEQFFGPGTRLTVL.

The V call is TRBV10-1, the J call TRBJ2-1; 7 nucleotides match TRBD2. Germline loops: CDR1 WNHNN, CDR2 SYGVQD (reference sequence). Losses at the gene ends were 3 bases for V and 2 bases for J; bases not matched to a gene: 10. The length of the CDR3 is 17 residues. Here the CDR3 reads CASSDGWLAGAYNEQFF. The DNA for the CDR3 is TGCGCCAGCAGTGATGGGTGGTTAGCGGGTGCCTACAATGAGCAGTTCTTC.